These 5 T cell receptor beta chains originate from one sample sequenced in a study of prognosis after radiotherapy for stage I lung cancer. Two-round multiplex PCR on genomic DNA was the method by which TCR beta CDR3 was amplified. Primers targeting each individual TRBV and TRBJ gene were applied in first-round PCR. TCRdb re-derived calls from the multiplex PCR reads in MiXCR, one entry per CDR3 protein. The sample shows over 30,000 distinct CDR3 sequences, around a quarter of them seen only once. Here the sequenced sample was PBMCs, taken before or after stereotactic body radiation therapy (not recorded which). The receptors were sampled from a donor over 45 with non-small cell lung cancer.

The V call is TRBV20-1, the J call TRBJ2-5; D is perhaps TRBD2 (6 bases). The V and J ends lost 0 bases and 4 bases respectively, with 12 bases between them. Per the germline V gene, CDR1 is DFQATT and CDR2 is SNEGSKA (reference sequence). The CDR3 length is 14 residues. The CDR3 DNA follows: TGCAGTGCTAGAGATTGGGGGGAGGTAGAGACCCAGTACTTC. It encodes CSARDWGEVETQYF.

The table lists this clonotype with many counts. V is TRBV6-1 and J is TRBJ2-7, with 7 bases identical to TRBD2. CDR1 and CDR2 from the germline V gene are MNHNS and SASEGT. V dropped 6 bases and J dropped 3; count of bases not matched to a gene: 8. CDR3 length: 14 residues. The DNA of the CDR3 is TGTGCCAGCAGGGGTACTAGCGCCTACTACGAGCAGTACTTC. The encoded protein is CASRGTSAYYEQYF.

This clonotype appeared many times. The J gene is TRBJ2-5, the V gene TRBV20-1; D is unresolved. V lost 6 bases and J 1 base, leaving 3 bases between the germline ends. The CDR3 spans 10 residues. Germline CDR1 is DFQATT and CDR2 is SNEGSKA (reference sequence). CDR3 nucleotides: TGCAGTGCCATCCAAGAGACCCAGTACTTC. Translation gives CSAIQETQYF.

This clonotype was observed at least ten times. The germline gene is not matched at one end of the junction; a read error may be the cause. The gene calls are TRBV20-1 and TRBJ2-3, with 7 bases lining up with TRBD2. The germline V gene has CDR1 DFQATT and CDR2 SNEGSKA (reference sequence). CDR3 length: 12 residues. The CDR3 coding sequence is TGCAATGCTTTAACTAGCGCAGATACGCAGTATTTT. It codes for CNALTSADTQYF.

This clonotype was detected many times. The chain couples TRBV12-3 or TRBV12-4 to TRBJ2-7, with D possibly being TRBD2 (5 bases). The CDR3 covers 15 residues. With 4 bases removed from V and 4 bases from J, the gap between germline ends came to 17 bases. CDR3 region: CASSSRTRSLYEQYF. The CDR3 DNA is TGTGCCAGCAGTTCCAGGACTCGATCGCTTTACGAGCAGTACTTC.